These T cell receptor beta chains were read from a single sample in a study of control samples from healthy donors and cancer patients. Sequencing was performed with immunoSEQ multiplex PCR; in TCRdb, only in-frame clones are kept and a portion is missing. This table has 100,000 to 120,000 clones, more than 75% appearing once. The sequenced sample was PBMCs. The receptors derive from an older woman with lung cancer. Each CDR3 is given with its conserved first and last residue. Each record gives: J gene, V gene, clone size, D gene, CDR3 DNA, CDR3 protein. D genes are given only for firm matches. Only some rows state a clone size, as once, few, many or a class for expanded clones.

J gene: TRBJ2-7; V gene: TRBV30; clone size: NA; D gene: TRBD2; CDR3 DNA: TGTGCCTGGAGTGTAGGACTAGCGGGCTACGAGCAGTACTTC; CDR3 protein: CAWSVGLAGYEQYF
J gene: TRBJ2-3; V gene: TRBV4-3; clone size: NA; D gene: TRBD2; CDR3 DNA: TGCGCCAGCAGCCAAGTGGGGGGGGGCACAGATACGCAGTATTTT; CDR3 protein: CASSQVGGGTDTQYF
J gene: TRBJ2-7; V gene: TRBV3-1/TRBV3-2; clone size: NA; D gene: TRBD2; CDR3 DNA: TGTGCCAGCAGCTCCCTGAGCGGGAGGGAGGGCGAGCAGTACTTC; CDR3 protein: CASSSLSGREGEQYF
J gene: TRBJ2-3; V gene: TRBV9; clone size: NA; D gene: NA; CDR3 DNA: TGTGCCAGCAGCGTAGGGGGGTTCGGACTAACTAGCACAGATACGCAGTATTTT; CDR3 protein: CASSVGGFGLTSTDTQYF
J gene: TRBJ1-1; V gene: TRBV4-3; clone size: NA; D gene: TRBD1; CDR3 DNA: TGCGCCAGCAGCCAAAACCGGGACAGGGGGTCCGAAGCTTTCTTT; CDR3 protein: CASSQNRDRGSEAFF
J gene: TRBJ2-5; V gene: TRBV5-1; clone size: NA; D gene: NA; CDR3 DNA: TGCGCCAGCAGCTTGGGTACAGGGCTGGAGACCCAGTACTTC; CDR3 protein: CASSLGTGLETQYF
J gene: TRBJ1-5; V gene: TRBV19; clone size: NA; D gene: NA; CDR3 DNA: TGTGCCAGTAACCTAGACCAGGCCTATAGCAATCAGCCCCAGCATTTT; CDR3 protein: CASNLDQAYSNQPQHF
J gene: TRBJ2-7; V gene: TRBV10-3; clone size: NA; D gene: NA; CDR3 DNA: TGTGCCATCCGCGACGGGACGGCGCCATCGGACGAGCAGTACTTC; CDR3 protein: CAIRDGTAPSDEQYF
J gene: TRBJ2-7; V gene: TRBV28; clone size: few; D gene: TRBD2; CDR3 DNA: TGTGCCAGCAGTAGCGGGAGATACGAGCAGTACTTC; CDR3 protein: CASSSGRYEQYF
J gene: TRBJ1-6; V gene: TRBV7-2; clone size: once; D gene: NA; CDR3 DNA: TGTGCCAGCAGCCCCGGGACCACCAATTCACCCCTCCACTTT; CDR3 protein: CASSPGTTNSPLHF
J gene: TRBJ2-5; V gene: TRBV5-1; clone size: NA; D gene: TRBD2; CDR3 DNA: TGCGCCAGCAGCTTGGCCGGGCGGGGGGACCATGAGACCCAGTACTTC; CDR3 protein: CASSLAGRGDHETQYF
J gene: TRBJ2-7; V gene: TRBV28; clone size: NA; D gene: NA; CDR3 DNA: TGTGCCAGCAGTAAAACAGGGAGGCTGTACTTC; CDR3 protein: CASSKTGRLYF
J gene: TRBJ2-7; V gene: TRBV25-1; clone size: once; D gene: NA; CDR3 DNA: TGTGCCAGCAGAAGCGGACCTTTCTACGAGCAGTACTTC; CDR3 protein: CASRSGPFYEQYF
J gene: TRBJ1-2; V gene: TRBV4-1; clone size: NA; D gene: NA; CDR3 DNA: TGCGCCAGCAGCCAAGGTCCGGGTGGGAACTATGGCTACACCTTC; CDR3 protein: CASSQGPGGNYGYTF
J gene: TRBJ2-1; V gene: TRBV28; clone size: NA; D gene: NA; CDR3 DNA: TGTGCCAGCAGTTCTGGACCCTACAATGAGCAGTTCTTC; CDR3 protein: CASSSGPYNEQFF
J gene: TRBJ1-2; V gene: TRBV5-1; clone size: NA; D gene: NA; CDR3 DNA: TGCGCCAGCAGCTTACCCGAGTCTAACTATGGCTACACCTTC; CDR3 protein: CASSLPESNYGYTF
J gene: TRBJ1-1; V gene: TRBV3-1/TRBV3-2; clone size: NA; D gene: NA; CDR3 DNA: TGTGCCAGCAGCCAAGATAGCGTTACCACTGAAGCTTTCTTT; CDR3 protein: CASSQDSVTTEAFF
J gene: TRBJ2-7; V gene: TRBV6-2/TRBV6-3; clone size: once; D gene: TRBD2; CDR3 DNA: TGTGCCAGCAGCCCTACTAGCGGGAGGGCGTCCTACGAGCAGTACTTC; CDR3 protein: CASSPTSGRASYEQYF
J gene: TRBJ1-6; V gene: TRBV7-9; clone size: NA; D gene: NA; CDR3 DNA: TGTGCCAGCAGCCAAGAGTCAGCTAATTCACCCCTCCACTTT; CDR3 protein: CASSQESANSPLHF
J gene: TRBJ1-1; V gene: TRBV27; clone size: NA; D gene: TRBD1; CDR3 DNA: TGTGCCAGCAGTTTCTCGTCCACAGGGGGGATCGGCACTGAAGCTTTCTTT; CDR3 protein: CASSFSSTGGIGTEAFF
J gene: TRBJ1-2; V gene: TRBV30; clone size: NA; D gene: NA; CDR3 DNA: TGTGCCCGACGAACCACAGGGAGCTACTATGGCTACACCTTC; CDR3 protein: CARRTTGSYYGYTF
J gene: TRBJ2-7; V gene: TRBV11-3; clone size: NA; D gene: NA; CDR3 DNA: TGTGCCAGCAGCCCCGATAACTCTTACGAGCAGTACTTC; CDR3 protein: CASSPDNSYEQYF
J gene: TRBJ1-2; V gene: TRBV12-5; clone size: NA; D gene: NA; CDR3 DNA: TGTGCTAGTGGTTTGGTAACGACCTTCAACTATGGCTACACCTTC; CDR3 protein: CASGLVTTFNYGYTF